This TCR beta chain was identified during a study of blood T cell repertoires in COVID-19 (dated by TCRdb to about 2020). With respect to the entire study: Collaborator samples came from the United States, Italy and Spain and covered acute and convalescent phases of COVID-19. Samples were obtained from the ongoing ImmuneRACE study (first 160 participants) and from some 1,200 subjects provided by 6 global collaborators. The prospective study material was composed of cDNA or gDNA derived from T cells, B-cell-depleted T cells, or PBMCs. The sample metadata nearly always contained a de-identified subject ID, COVID-19 status, age in years and sex. The repertoires were released in a freely available public database meant as a resource for research on the immune response to SARS-CoV-2. Where available, HLA class I and class II types were obtained from metadata supplied by the sample provider rather than from assay-based typing. The dataset comprised deeply sampled blood TCRbeta repertoires from subjects exposed to, actively infected with, or recovered from COVID-19.

The immunoSEQ Assay, a bias-controlled multiplex PCR, was used to amplify TCRbeta CDR3 regions from genomic DNA. The original pipeline was this. The number of nucleated cells in each sample was estimated by amplification of reference gene primers within the assay. Sequence reads were collapsed and filtered to measure the absolute abundance of every unique TCRbeta CDR3 rearrangement. For each sample, productive Simpson clonality was calculated by taking the square root of Simpson's diversity index across productive rearrangements. Drawn from immuneACCESS, this table holds only the in-frame rearrangements with V and J called that TCRdb kept. Clones are partly lost; checked studies trace under half to an unresolved V gene and leave the rest unexplained. The V and J calls and clone size come from that table; D and trimming were worked out from the DNA. The sample data list roughly 42,000 clones, and over 70% of these were observed just once. 30% to 35% of the sample belongs to the ten largest clones.

Broader findings and caveats from the paper: The quantity of clinical and demographic metadata differed by source and by participant and was supplied without curation.

Whole blood was collected in K2EDTA tubes by collaborating institutions according to the institutions' own protocols. For TCRbeta analysis, collaborator samples were shipped as frozen whole blood, as isolated PBMCs, or as DNA extracted from either sample type. This clone is regarded as medium-sized (0.01 to 0.1%). No antigen is known for it. Base-call qualities are not available, and no considerably larger clone is one nucleotide away. The sequencing sample was made of peripheral blood. The receptor comes from a woman older than 75 with acute or convalescent COVID-19.

The CDR3 corresponds to CASSFTGANVLTF. The sequenced DNA is TGTGCCAGCAGTTTTACTGGGGCCAACGTCCTGACTTTC. Recombination connected TRBV12-3 or TRBV12-4 to TRBJ2-6; no D segment can be confidently identified. V and J lose 3 bases and 2 bases, and a span of 2 bases separates them. From the cysteine through the phenylalanine, the CDR3 covers 13 amino acids. The kept DNA is CDR3 alone, 39 bases in frame from the first base.